Sequencing of this T cell receptor beta chain was carried out in a study of blood T cells in healthy people across ages. Study summary: About one barcoded beta molecule was captured per two T cells (by template switching).

The CDR3 covers 11 residues. The V and J ends lost 2 bases and 5 bases respectively, with 6 bases between them. From germline, CDR1 is DFQATT and CDR2 SNEGSKA (reference sequence). The authors ran a second PCR of 7 to 11 cycles using a sample-barcoded 5' primer and a J-beta primer mix. TCRdb redid the calling of the 5' RACE reads with MiXCR, one entry per CDR3 protein. Of roughly 1.5 million distinct CDR3 sequences listed, approximately 43% are singletons. The rearrangement uses TRBV20-1 and TRBJ1-2, with D hard to call. The origin of this receptor is a woman younger than 30 in good health. Sequencing was performed on blood. The CDR3 bases are TGCAGTGCTAGACAGCCTTATGGCTACACCTTC. Translation gives CSARQPYGYTF.